A selection of T cell receptor beta chains follows, all from one sample in a study of vaccination effects on CD4 cells after COVID-19. The data were produced by immunoSEQ multiplex PCR, yet TCRdb's version contains in-frame clones alone and is incomplete. The data contain 43,000 or so clones, roughly two thirds of them singletons. Their recognized antigens are unknown. The input for sequencing was CD4+ T cells from PBMCs cultured without peptide, taken after COVID-19 vaccination. All receptors come from a human donor who received a COVID-19 vaccine. Each CDR3 is given with its conserved first and last residue. A D gene is named only where the DNA matches it firmly. Only some rows state a clone size, as once, few, many or a class for expanded clones.

J gene,clone size,V gene,D gene,CDR3 protein,CDR3 DNA
TRBJ1-5,once,TRBV12-3/TRBV12-4,-,CASNRADNQPQHF,TGTGCCAGCAACAGGGCCGACAATCAGCCCCAGCATTTT
TRBJ1-2,-,TRBV5-4,-,CASSPVAGYGYGYTF,TGTGCCAGCAGCCCGGTGGCAGGGTACGGCTATGGCTACACCTTC
TRBJ1-1,-,TRBV11-3,-,CASSLGPMNTEAFF,TGTGCCAGCAGCTTAGGTCCCATGAACACTGAAGCTTTCTTT
TRBJ2-7,medium-sized,TRBV19,-,CASALGGVAYEQYF,TGTGCCAGTGCCCTTGGCGGGGTGGCCTACGAGCAGTACTTC
TRBJ2-1,-,TRBV5-4,TRBD2,CASSVNSGSIEQFF,TGTGCCAGCAGCGTAAATAGCGGGTCTATTGAGCAGTTCTTC
TRBJ2-1,few,TRBV19,-,CASSIGPTTRWDNEQFF,TGTGCCAGTAGTATTGGGCCTACAACTAGGTGGGACAATGAGCAGTTCTTC
TRBJ2-1,-,TRBV3-1/TRBV3-2,-,CASRRANEQFF,TGTGCCAGCAGGCGGGCGAATGAGCAGTTCTTC
TRBJ2-1,-,TRBV3-1/TRBV3-2,TRBD2,CASSQGLGGIDEQFF,TGTGCCAGCAGCCAGGGACTAGGAGGGATAGATGAGCAGTTCTTC
TRBJ2-1,-,TRBV6-6,-,CASSYFSYNEQFF,TGTGCCAGCAGTTATTTTTCTTACAATGAGCAGTTCTTC
TRBJ2-3,-,TRBV3-1/TRBV3-2,-,CASSTVSTDTQYF,TGTGCCAGCAGCACAGTCAGCACAGATACGCAGTATTTT
TRBJ2-3,-,TRBV3-1/TRBV3-2,TRBD2,CASSPTDGGSTDTQYF,TGTGCCAGCAGCCCGACAGACGGGGGGAGCACAGATACGCAGTATTTT
TRBJ1-5,-,TRBV7-8,-,CASSPGRGGNQPQHF,TGTGCCAGCAGCCCCGGGCGAGGGGGCAATCAGCCCCAGCATTTT
TRBJ2-3,-,TRBV12-3/TRBV12-4,-,CASSPIVTDTQYF,TGTGCCAGCAGCCCTATAGTAACAGATACGCAGTATTTT
TRBJ2-3,many,TRBV10-1,-,CASSAADTDTQYF,TGCGCCAGCAGTGCGGCAGACACAGATACGCAGTATTTT
TRBJ1-2,-,TRBV2,-,CASSERQLNGYTF,TGTGCCAGCAGTGAGCGGCAGCTAAATGGCTACACCTTC
TRBJ2-7,-,TRBV12-5,-,CASGLSLGTRPGSSYEQYF,TGTGCTAGTGGTTTGTCCCTAGGGACTCGTCCGGGGTCCTCCTACGAGCAGTACTTC
TRBJ2-3,-,TRBV7-9,-,CASSLEAGTSTDTQYF,TGTGCCAGCAGCCTCGAGGCGGGGACTAGCACAGATACGCAGTATTTT
TRBJ1-1,-,TRBV9,-,CASSVDLMNTEAFF,TGTGCCAGCAGCGTAGACCTAATGAACACTGAAGCTTTCTTT
TRBJ1-6,-,TRBV16,TRBD1,CASSQRQGRGSPLHF,TGTGCCAGCAGCCAAAGACAGGGGCGCGGTTCACCCCTCCACTTT
TRBJ1-1,-,TRBV12-3/TRBV12-4,-,CASSFAGGTEAFF,TGTGCCAGCAGTTTCGCCGGTGGCACTGAAGCTTTCTTT
TRBJ1-1,-,TRBV27,TRBD1,CASRTPGQGHTEAFF,TGTGCCAGCAGGACCCCGGGACAGGGGCATACTGAAGCTTTCTTT
TRBJ1-5,-,TRBV2,-,CASSDVVKGQPQHF,TGTGCCAGCAGTGACGTCGTCAAGGGGCAGCCCCAGCATTTT
TRBJ2-3,-,TRBV2,-,CAGSWRVTDTQYF,TGTGCCGGAAGTTGGAGAGTCACAGATACGCAGTATTTT
TRBJ1-5,few,TRBV7-2,-,CASSSGQTNQPQHF,TGTGCCAGCAGCTCCGGACAGACCAATCAGCCCCAGCATTTT
TRBJ2-7,-,TRBV10-3,TRBD1,CAISESASGTGGHEQYF,TGTGCCATCAGTGAGTCTGCTTCGGGGACAGGGGGCCACGAGCAGTACTTC
TRBJ1-5,once,TRBV19,-,CASSMGRRNQPQHF,TGTGCCAGTAGTATGGGGCGCCGCAATCAGCCCCAGCATTTT
TRBJ2-7,few,TRBV7-9,TRBD1,CATGQGGYEQYF,TGTGCCACAGGACAGGGGGGTTACGAGCAGTACTTC
TRBJ1-3,-,TRBV13,-,CASGSGTQGNTIYF,TGTGCCAGCGGGTCCGGGACACAAGGAAACACCATATATTTT
TRBJ2-3,once,TRBV6-1,-,CASSEAVNTDTQYF,TGTGCCAGCAGTGAAGCGGTAAACACAGATACGCAGTATTTT
TRBJ2-7,-,TRBV14,-,CASSRAGIAYEQYF,TGTGCCAGCAGCCGAGCTGGGATCGCCTACGAGCAGTACTTC
TRBJ1-5,-,TRBV5-6,TRBD1,CASSLAGTGNQPQHF,TGTGCCAGCAGCTTGGCCGGGACAGGGAACCAGCCCCAGCATTTT
TRBJ2-7,once,TRBV23-1,-,CASSQNPSNTYEQYF,TGCGCCAGCAGTCAAAACCCTTCAAACACCTACGAGCAGTACTTC
TRBJ1-1,-,TRBV10-3,TRBD1,CAAAGGGTEAFF,TGTGCCGCCGCAGGGGGAGGCACTGAAGCTTTCTTT
TRBJ1-5,-,TRBV12-3/TRBV12-4,-,CASSISPQPQHF,TGTGCCAGCAGCATCTCCCCTCAGCCCCAGCATTTT
TRBJ2-1,-,TRBV20-1,TRBD2,CSASDPSGDNNEQFF,TGCAGTGCTAGTGATCCTAGCGGGGATAACAATGAGCAGTTCTTC
TRBJ1-2,-,TRBV9,-,CASSRIETGSGGYTF,TGTGCCAGCAGCCGAATTGAAACAGGGTCGGGGGGCTACACCTTC
TRBJ2-7,-,TRBV15,-,CATSRGRIYEQYF,TGTGCCACCAGCAGGGGACGGATCTACGAGCAGTACTTC
TRBJ2-3,-,TRBV29-1,TRBD2,CSVDLLAGVGTQYF,TGCAGCGTTGACTTGCTAGCGGGCGTGGGGACGCAGTATTTT
TRBJ1-2,-,TRBV18,-,CASSPPAIGGYTF,TGTGCCAGCTCACCACCGGCGATCGGGGGCTACACCTTC
TRBJ1-5,-,TRBV6-5,TRBD1,CAPLRGQGAIQPQHF,TGTGCTCCTTTAAGAGGACAGGGGGCAATTCAGCCCCAGCATTTT
TRBJ1-5,-,TRBV6-5,-,CASSYKDSNQPQHF,TGTGCCAGCAGTTATAAAGATAGCAATCAGCCCCAGCATTTT
TRBJ1-1,few,TRBV6-5,-,CASSYLGDETEAFF,TGTGCCAGCAGTTACCTAGGGGACGAGACTGAAGCTTTCTTT
TRBJ1-2,once,TRBV6-5,TRBD1,CASSSYRQGDGYTF,TGTGCCAGCAGTTCCTACAGACAGGGAGATGGCTACACCTTC
TRBJ2-3,-,TRBV11-3,TRBD2,CASSLGTSGSTDTQYF,TGTGCCAGCAGCTTAGGGACTAGCGGGAGCACAGATACGCAGTATTTT
TRBJ1-6,few,TRBV4-1,-,CASSQEFVSSYNSPLHF,TGCGCCAGCAGCCAAGAATTCGTGAGCTCCTATAATTCACCCCTCCACTTT
TRBJ1-6,once,TRBV3-1/TRBV3-2,TRBD1,CASSRRQGDSPLHF,TGTGCCAGCAGTCGCAGACAGGGTGATTCACCCCTCCACTTT
TRBJ2-7,-,TRBV7-9,-,CASSSVGYEQYF,TGTGCCAGCAGCTCGGTGGGCTACGAGCAGTACTTC
TRBJ2-5,-,TRBV19,TRBD2,CASKERGGFRETQYF,TGTGCCAGTAAAGAGCGGGGGGGTTTTCGAGAGACCCAGTACTTC
TRBJ2-3,-,TRBV19,TRBD2,CATALAGLTDTQYF,TGTGCCACCGCGCTAGCGGGACTCACAGATACGCAGTATTTT
TRBJ1-4,once,TRBV27,-,CASNPLLMSRSNEKLFF,TGTGCCAGCAACCCACTGTTAATGTCGAGGAGTAATGAAAAACTGTTTTTT
TRBJ2-1,-,TRBV4-2,TRBD1,CASSPPGQGVDEQFF,TGTGCCAGCAGCCCCCCGGGACAGGGGGTTGATGAGCAGTTCTTC
TRBJ1-6,-,TRBV6-5,-,CASGRTGYNSPLHF,TGTGCCAGCGGTCGAACAGGGTATAATTCACCCCTCCACTTT
TRBJ1-2,-,TRBV30,-,CAWSVGAYGYTF,TGTGCCTGGAGTGTAGGAGCCTATGGCTACACCTTC
TRBJ1-2,once,TRBV5-4,TRBD1,CASSLRTGEVAYGYTF,TGTGCCAGCAGCTTACGTACAGGGGAGGTTGCCTATGGCTACACCTTC
TRBJ2-5,-,TRBV5-1,TRBD2,CASSLAAGGPETQYF,TGCGCCAGCAGCTTGGCCGCGGGGGGGCCGGAGACCCAGTACTTC
TRBJ1-1,-,TRBV7-8,-,CASSLIRPGRKKYNTEAFF,TGTGCCAGCAGCTTAATCCGGCCGGGAAGGAAAAAATACAACACTGAAGCTTTCTTT
TRBJ2-7,-,TRBV6-5,-,CASSYSRASPYEQYF,TGTGCCAGCAGTTACTCTCGAGCCAGTCCCTACGAGCAGTACTTC
TRBJ2-2,few,TRBV4-1,TRBD2,CASSLTSATTGTGELFF,TGCGCCAGCAGCCTGACTAGCGCCACGACGGGCACCGGGGAGCTGTTTTTT
TRBJ1-1,-,TRBV6-5,TRBD1,CASSYGTATEAFF,TGTGCCAGCAGTTACGGGACAGCCACTGAAGCTTTCTTT
TRBJ2-1,-,TRBV6-5,TRBD1,CASSSRQGRNEQFF,TGTGCCAGCAGTTCTAGACAGGGTCGCAATGAGCAGTTCTTC